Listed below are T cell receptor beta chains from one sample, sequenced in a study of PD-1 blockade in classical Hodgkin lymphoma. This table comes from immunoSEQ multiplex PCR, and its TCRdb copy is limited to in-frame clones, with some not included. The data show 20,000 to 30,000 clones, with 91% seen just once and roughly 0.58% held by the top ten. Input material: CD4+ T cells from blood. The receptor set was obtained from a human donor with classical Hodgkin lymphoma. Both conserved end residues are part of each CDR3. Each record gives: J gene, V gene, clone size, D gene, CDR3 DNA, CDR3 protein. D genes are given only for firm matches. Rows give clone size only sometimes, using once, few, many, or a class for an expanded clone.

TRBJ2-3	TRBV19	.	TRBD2	TGTGCCAGTAGGCCCCGGGGGAGCGGGGGGCGCACAGATACGCAGTATTTT	CASRPRGSGGRTDTQYF
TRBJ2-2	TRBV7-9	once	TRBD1	TGTGCCAGCAGCTTGGGACAGGGGAACACCGGGGAGCTGTTTTTT	CASSLGQGNTGELFF
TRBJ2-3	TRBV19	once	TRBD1	TGTGCCAGTAGTATAGTCATGGGCCAGGGGGCTGGCACAGATACGCAGTATTTT	CASSIVMGQGAGTDTQYF
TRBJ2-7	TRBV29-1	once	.	TGCAGCGTTGAAGATCCCCCCTACGAGCAGTACTTC	CSVEDPPYEQYF
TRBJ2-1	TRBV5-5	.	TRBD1	TGTGCCAGCAACCGGGACAGACAATACAATGAGCAGTTCTTC	CASNRDRQYNEQFF
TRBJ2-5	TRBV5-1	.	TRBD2	TGCGCCAGCAGCTCCCTGTGGACTAGCGGGGGGGCATGGGAGACCCAGTACTTC	CASSSLWTSGGAWETQYF
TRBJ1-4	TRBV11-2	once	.	TGTGCCAGCAGGGGCAGAACCTCTAATGAAAAACTGTTTTTT	CASRGRTSNEKLFF
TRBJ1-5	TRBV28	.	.	TGTGCCAGCAGCGACAGGAGGAGTCAGCCCCAGCATTTT	CASSDRRSQPQHF
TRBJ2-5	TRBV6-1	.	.	TGTGCCAGCAGTGAAGCCCGATTTGGGGGATTGGAGACCCAGTACTTC	CASSEARFGGLETQYF
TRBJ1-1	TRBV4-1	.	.	TGCGCCAGCAGCGTTGTGACCGAGAACACTGAAGCTTTCTTT	CASSVVTENTEAFF
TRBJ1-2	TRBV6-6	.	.	TGTGCCAGCAGTTATGGGCAGAGGGGATTATATGGCTACACCTTC	CASSYGQRGLYGYTF
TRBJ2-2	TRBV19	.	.	TGTGCCAGTAGTATAAGGGAGACAGTTAACACCGGGGAGCTGTTTTTT	CASSIRETVNTGELFF
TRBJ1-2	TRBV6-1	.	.	TGTGCCAGCATGTTGGGGGGGGTACGGGGCTACACCTTC	CASMLGGVRGYTF
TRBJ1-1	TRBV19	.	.	TGTGCCAGTAGTGAGGGGTGGCACACTGAAGCTTTCTTT	CASSEGWHTEAFF
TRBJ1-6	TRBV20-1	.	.	TGCAGTGCAGGAAGGGATTCACCCCTCCACTTT	CSAGRDSPLHF
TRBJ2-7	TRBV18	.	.	TGTGCCAGCTCACCACTTGAAGGCAGGGCGGGCGAGCAGTACTTC	CASSPLEGRAGEQYF
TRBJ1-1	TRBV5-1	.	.	TGCGCCAGCAGCCAGGGGCCCAACACTGAAGCTTTCTTT	CASSQGPNTEAFF
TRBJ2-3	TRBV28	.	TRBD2	TGTGCCAGCAGTTTTGGTAGCTGGCTAGCGGGGGGAGAGGGAGGATATACGCAGTATTTT	CASSFGSWLAGGEGGYTQYF
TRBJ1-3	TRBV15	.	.	TGTGCCACCAGCAGAGATCGGGGGCCTGGAAACACCATATATTTT	CATSRDRGPGNTIYF
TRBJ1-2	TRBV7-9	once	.	TGTGCCAGCAGTTCGAGTTACTATGGCTACACCTTC	CASSSSYYGYTF
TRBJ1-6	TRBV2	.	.	TGTGCCAGCGGGCAGGGCCGGTATAATTCACCCCTCCACTTT	CASGQGRYNSPLHF
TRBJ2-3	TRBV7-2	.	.	TGTGCCAGCAGCTTAGCCGCGGCACTAAACACAGATACGCAGTATTTT	CASSLAAALNTDTQYF
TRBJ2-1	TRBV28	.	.	TGTGCCAGCAGTGCACAGGGCCGTGAGCAGTTCTTC	CASSAQGREQFF
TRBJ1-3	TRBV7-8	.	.	TGTGCCAGCAGCGCCGGGGGCGTAGGAAACACCATATATTTT	CASSAGGVGNTIYF
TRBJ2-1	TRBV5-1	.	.	TGCGCCAGCAGCTCGGGCAGAACCTACAATGAGCAGTTCTTC	CASSSGRTYNEQFF
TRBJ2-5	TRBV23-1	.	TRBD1	TGCGCCAGCAGTCAATCGTCACAGGGGAACCACAAAGAGACCCAGTACTTC	CASSQSSQGNHKETQYF
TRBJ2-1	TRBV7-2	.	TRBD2	TGTGCCAGCAGCCCAGAGCTAGCGGGGGGCGATGAGCAGTTCTTC	CASSPELAGGDEQFF
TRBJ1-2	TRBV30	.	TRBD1	TGTGCCTGGGGGAGGGGGCGGCGGGACTATGGCTACACCTTC	CAWGRGRRDYGYTF
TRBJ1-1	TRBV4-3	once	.	TGCGCCAGCAGCCAAGGGGCCTCATTTTTCTCCCACACTGAAGCTTTCTTT	CASSQGASFFSHTEAFF
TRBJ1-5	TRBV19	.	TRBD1	TGTGCCAGTAGTTCGAACAGGGGTGCTTTTTCGGGCAATCAGCCCCAGCATTTT	CASSSNRGAFSGNQPQHF
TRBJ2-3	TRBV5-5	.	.	TGTGCCAGGGACTTCCAGCACATTTGGGCAGATACGCAGTATTTT	CARDFQHIWADTQYF
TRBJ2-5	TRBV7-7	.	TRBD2	TGTGCCAGCAGCTTAGCCGGGGGGGGAGAGACCCAGTACTTC	CASSLAGGGETQYF
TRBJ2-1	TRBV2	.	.	TGTGCCAGCAGTGGCGTCCGGGGCTCCTACAATGAGCAGTTCTTC	CASSGVRGSYNEQFF
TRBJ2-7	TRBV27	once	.	TGTGCCAGCAGTTTGGCGGGACGTGGCGAGCAGTACTTC	CASSLAGRGEQYF
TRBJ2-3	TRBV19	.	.	TGTGCCAGTAGTATAGGGGGCGTCGGCACAGATACGCAGTATTTT	CASSIGGVGTDTQYF
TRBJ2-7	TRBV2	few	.	TGTGCCAGCACCCTACGGGGGACAGTGCAGTACTTC	CASTLRGTVQYF
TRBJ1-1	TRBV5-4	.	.	TGTGCCAGCAGCTTGGCACTTTCCCATAGGAACACTGAAGCTTTCTTT	CASSLALSHRNTEAFF
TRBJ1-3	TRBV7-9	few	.	TGTGCCAGCAGCGCGGCAATGGGTTTCTCTGGAAACACCATATATTTT	CASSAAMGFSGNTIYF
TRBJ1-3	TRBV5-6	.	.	TGTGCCAGCAGCCCACCGGCAGGGATCCCCAGCTCTGGAAACACCATATATTTT	CASSPPAGIPSSGNTIYF
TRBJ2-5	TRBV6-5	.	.	TGTGCCAGCAGTAGGGGGGGGAAGGCGGAGACCCAGTACTTC	CASSRGGKAETQYF
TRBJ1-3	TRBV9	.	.	TGTGCCAGCAGCGCACCCCAGTTGCCAGGAAACACCATATATTTT	CASSAPQLPGNTIYF
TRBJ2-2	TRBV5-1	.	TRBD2	TGCGCCAGCAGCCCGGGACTAGCGGGGGGCGACATGAGTGGGGAGCTGTTTTTT	CASSPGLAGGDMSGELFF
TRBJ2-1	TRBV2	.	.	TGTGCCAGCCTCCGGGACACCCCCGCGGATGAGCAGTTCTTC	CASLRDTPADEQFF
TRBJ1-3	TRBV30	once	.	TGTGCCTGGAGTGTATCGGGGTATGGAAACACCATATATTTT	CAWSVSGYGNTIYF
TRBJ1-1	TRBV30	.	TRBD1	TGTGCCTGGAGCGCGACAGGGTGGTCTATGAAGTCTGAAGCTTTCTTT	CAWSATGWSMKSEAFF
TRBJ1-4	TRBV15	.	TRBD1	TGTGCCACCAGCAGGGGCATGACAGGGGGCACGGAAAAACTGTTTTTT	CATSRGMTGGTEKLFF
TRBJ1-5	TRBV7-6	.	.	TGTGCCAGCAGCGCGCTTGGCGGAAGCAATCAGCCCCAGCATTTT	CASSALGGSNQPQHF